This T cell receptor beta chain comes out of a study of OX40 agonist ivuxolimab in advanced cancers. Study results and limitations: Clonal expansion was seen in CD4+ and CD8+ blood T cells by week 6 at 0.1 to 3.0 mg/kg. Average numbers of expanded clones were greater in CD8+ T cells than in CD4+.

On this clone: What it recognizes is unknown. The same CDR3 can be traced to other DNA sequences in this sample.

Here immunoSEQ multiplex PCR was the method, and the copy in TCRdb shows in-frame clones only, minus some. The sample records over 25,000 clones, roughly 88% being singletons. Per germline, CDR1 SGHVS and CDR2 FNYEAQ. CDR3 length: 13 residues. With 1 base removed from V and 7 bases from J, the gap between germline ends came to 11 bases. Exclusion of a patient followed from autoimmune disease history or systemic immunosuppression. This TCR derives from an adult with an advanced solid tumor such as melanoma, head and neck, liver or kidney cancer. The rearrangement joins TRBV7-6 to TRBJ2-7, with D perhaps being TRBD1 or TRBD2 (5 bases each). This material consisted of CD4+ or CD8+ T cells sorted from blood, taken in a trial of the OX40 agonist ivuxolimab. CDR3 nucleotides: TGTGCCAGCAGCTTAGTTGGGGGTGGAGAGCAGTACTTC. Protein product: CASSLVGGGEQYF.